The 19 T cell receptor beta chains below come from one sample, sequenced in a study of blood T cell repertoires in COVID-19. The assay was immunoSEQ multiplex PCR, and TCRdb's table has in-frame clones only and misses some. The sample records 90,000 to 150,000 clones, 75% to 90% being singletons. Sequencing used peripheral blood. These receptors were collected from a human donor in a cohort sampled during active COVID-19.

The CDR3 reads CASSTPGQGSGNTIYF. The CDR3 nucleotides are TGTGCCAGTAGTACCCCGGGACAGGGCTCTGGAAACACCATATATTTT. V is TRBV19 and J is TRBJ1-3; 9 nucleotides agree with TRBD1. This CDR3 comprises 16 residues. Germline trimming cut 4 bases from V and 0 bases from J; bases unmatched to any gene: 4. In germline, CDR1 is LNHDA, CDR2 SQIVND (reference sequence).

As to this clone: The junction and the germline gene differ at one end; a read error may be behind it. The V and J genes are TRBV3-1 (or the pseudogene TRBV3-2) and TRBJ2-5, with D perhaps matching TRBD2 (5 bases). The germline V gene encodes CDR1 LGHDT and CDR2 YNNKEL (reference sequence). The CDR3 covers 13 residues. Written as DNA, the CDR3 is TGTGCCAGCAGCCAATCTGCCGCGGGCAGTGAGGACTTC. Translating gives CASSQSAAGSEDF.

CDR3 sequence (DNA): TGTGCCAGCAGTGATTCCCGGGGCACTGAAGCTTTCTTT. Residues: CASSDSRGTEAFF. The rearrangement links TRBV28 to TRBJ1-1; D uncertain. The germline V gene encodes CDR1 MDHEN and CDR2 SYDVKM. CDR3 length: 13 residues. V was cut by 5 bases and J by 4 bases, with 11 bases left in between.

The rearrangement uses TRBV10-2 and TRBJ2-5; 12 bases map to TRBD2. This CDR3 has 20 amino acids. The ends lost 3 bases at V and 4 bases at J; junction bases unmatched: 18. Germline assignment: CDR1 WSHSY and CDR2 SAAADI. The CDR3 here is CASSDLGPSGRALRLETQYF. The CDR3, as DNA: TGCGCCAGCAGTGACTTAGGGCCTAGCGGGAGGGCCCTCAGGTTAGAGACCCAGTACTTC.

The V and J genes are TRBV14 and TRBJ2-7; TRBD2 aligns across 11 bases. Germline V gene lookup returns CDR1 SGHDN and CDR2 FVKESK. The CDR3 has 16 amino acids. Trimming removed 4 bases from V and 6 bases from J; junction bases left unmatched: 11. In nucleotides, the CDR3 is TGTGCCAGCAGCCGAAGGGGGACTAGCGGAGGGCTCGAGCAGTACTTC. This sequence encodes CASSRRGTSGGLEQYF.

This clone was recorded only once. The V gene is TRBV5-6, the J gene TRBJ1-5, with a possible D match to TRBD1 (5 bases). CDR3 length equals 15 residues. The germline V and J ends were trimmed by 2 bases and 4 bases, with 13 bases remaining between them. From germline, CDR1 is SGHDT and CDR2 YYEEEE. CDR3 region: CASSLATAHNQPQHF. The CDR3 DNA sequence: TGTGCCAGCAGCTTAGCGACAGCCCATAATCAGCCCCAGCATTTT.

The rearrangement uses TRBV3-1 (or the pseudogene TRBV3-2) and TRBJ1-6; TRBD1 agrees at 9 bases. The CDR3 is 13 residues long. V lost 4 bases to trimming and J lost 9 bases; unmatched junction nucleotides: 1. Germline CDR1 reads LGHDT; CDR2 reads YNNKEL (reference sequence). CDR3 sequence: CASSRDRVSPLHF. CDR3 sequence (DNA): TGTGCCAGCAGCCGGGACAGGGTTTCACCCCTCCACTTT.

This clone was seen more than once but under ten times. This chain connects TRBV7-2 to TRBJ1-1; D possibly corresponds to TRBD1 (6 bases). V was trimmed by 5 bases and J by 2 bases, leaving 18 bases between them. The germline gives CDR1 SGHTA, CDR2 FQGNSA. The CDR3 spans 16 residues. CDR3 bases: TGTGCCAGCAGCGTACAGGGCTCCCAATCAAACACTGAAGCTTTCTTT. As protein: CASSVQGSQSNTEAFF.

CDR3: CASSGGQGVYNSPLHF. CDR3 sequence (DNA): TGTGCCAGCAGTGGGGGACAGGGGGTGTATAATTCACCCCTCCACTTT. The chain has TRBV25-1 and TRBJ1-6; 11 bases are shared with TRBD1. Germline trimming cut 4 bases from V and 4 bases from J; bases unmatched to any gene: 3. Germline assignment: CDR1 MGHDK and CDR2 SYGVNS. CDR3 size: 16 residues.

V is TRBV23-1 and J is TRBJ2-2, with D perhaps TRBD1 (6 bases). TRBV23-1 is labeled an ORF, and its function is uncertain. The CDR3 runs to 16 residues. Trimming pared 2 bases from V and 6 bases from J, leaving 16 bases between. CDR3: CASSQLGTRFPGELFF. CDR3 nucleotides: TGCGCCAGCAGTCAACTAGGGACAAGATTTCCCGGGGAGCTGTTTTTT.

The chain carries TRBV2 and TRBJ2-7; 11 bases are shared with TRBD1. From germline, CDR1 is SNHLY and CDR2 FYNNEI. J lost 2 bases, V lost 6 bases, and 6 bases had no gene match. The CDR3 consists of 15 residues. The CDR3 region has the DNA TGTGCCAGCAGCCCCGGACAGGGGGCGACCTACGAGCAGTACTTC. Its protein product is CASSPGQGATYEQYF.

The rearrangement uses TRBV19 and TRBJ2-5, with 9 bases identical to TRBD2. V shed 1 base, J shed 1 base, and the junction held 4 bases outside the gene matches. CDR1 is LNHDA and CDR2 is SQIVND in the germline V gene (reference sequence). The CDR3 loop spans 16 amino acids. CDR3 in DNA: TGTGCCAGTAGTATAGGCCAGCGGGGGGTCCAAGAGACCCAGTACTTC. This codes for CASSIGQRGVQETQYF. The full variable domain, rest sourced from reference TRBV19 and TRBJ2-5, is DGGITQSPKYLFRKEGQNVTLSCEQNLNHDAMYWYRQDPGQGLRLIYYSQIVNDFQKGDIAEGYSVSREKKESFPLTVTSAQKNPTAFYLCASSIGQRGVQETQYFGPGTRLLVL.

The J gene is TRBJ1-1, the V gene TRBV18, with 9 bases matching TRBD1. Germline V gene sequence: CDR1 KGHSH, CDR2 LQKENI. The junction had 7 bases not matched to a gene; V was cut back by 6 bases and J by 2 bases. This CDR3 has 15 residues. The chain's CDR3 is CASSLQTGGNTEAFF. In DNA form, the CDR3 reads TGTGCCAGCTCCCTCCAAACAGGGGGCAACACTGAAGCTTTCTTT.

The genes are TRBV24-1 and TRBJ2-7; 8 nucleotides match TRBD2. Germline V gene data show CDR1 as KGHDR and CDR2 as SFDVKD. The CDR3 extends over 12 amino acids. Germline trimming cut 9 bases from V and 3 bases from J; bases unmatched to any gene: 3. Here the CDR3 reads CATRGGCYEQYF. CDR3 nucleotides: TGTGCCACCCGGGGGGGGTGCTACGAGCAGTACTTC.

This chain joins TRBV30 and TRBJ1-2, with a possible D match to TRBD1 (5 bases). The V end was cut by 3 bases, the J end by 0 bases, with 14 bases between. This CDR3 contains 15 residues. Germline CDR1 GTSNPN, CDR2 SVGIG (reference sequence). The CDR3 spells CAWRAPQTANYGYTF. The DNA of the CDR3 is TGTGCCTGGAGGGCCCCCCAGACAGCTAACTATGGCTACACCTTC. The entire variable domain, with the rest obtained from reference TRBV30 and TRBJ1-2, is as follows: SQTIHQWPATLVQPVGSPLSLECTVEGTSNPNLYWYRQAAGRGLQLLFYSVGIGQISSEVPQNLSASRPQDRQFILSSKKLLLSDSGFYLCAWRAPQTANYGYTFGSGTRLTVV.

V is TRBV2 and J is TRBJ2-5; D is uncertain. V shed 7 bases and J shed 5 bases, with 20 bases lying between them. Germline-derived CDR1 and CDR2 are SNHLY and FYNNEI. The CDR3 covers 15 residues. CDR3 protein: CASTPYYSPGETQYF. In DNA, the CDR3 is TGTGCCAGCACCCCCTACTACTCGCCCGGGGAGACCCAGTACTTC.

This clone was found a few times. The chain has TRBV19 and TRBJ2-7, with D perhaps TRBD2 (6 bases). The CDR3 extends over 14 amino acids. V was clipped by 4 bases and J by 6 bases, with 16 bases between them. Per germline, CDR1 LNHDA and CDR2 SQIVND (reference sequence). The CDR3 nucleotides read TGTGCCAGTAGTAACCGGCAGGGAGGTCGCGAGCAGTACTTC. This encodes CASSNRQGGREQYF.

This clone was seen a few times. The V gene is TRBV7-8, the J gene TRBJ2-6; D may be TRBD2 (6 bases). This CDR3 has 16 residues. Trimming cost V 1 base and J 0 bases, with 7 bases left between them. Germline assignment: CDR1 SGHVS and CDR2 FQNEAQ. The CDR3 sequence is CASSLGRASGANVLTF. The DNA for the CDR3 is TGTGCCAGCAGCTTAGGGAGGGCCTCTGGGGCCAACGTCCTGACTTTC.

The J gene is TRBJ1-2, the V gene TRBV6-5; D is unclear. CDR3 length: 14 residues. Deletions cut 7 bases from V and 3 bases from J, with 15 bases between. Per the germline V gene, CDR1 is MNHEY and CDR2 is SVGAGI. The CDR3 bases are TGTGCCAGCAACATGGGGAGGTCCTACTATGGCTACACCTTC. Translated, it gives CASNMGRSYYGYTF.